These 8 T cell receptor beta chains originate from one sample sequenced in a study of control samples from healthy donors and cancer patients. Libraries were prepared by immunoSEQ multiplex PCR; TCRdb keeps only in-frame clonotypes and omits some of them. The data hold roughly 130,000 clones, with more than 70% observed a single time. The sample taken for sequencing was blood. These receptors all stem from a man aged 45-65 years in good health.

The J gene is TRBJ2-4, the V gene TRBV5-4; D perhaps matches TRBD2 (6 bases). V lost 3 bases and J 7 bases, leaving 8 bases between the germline ends. The CDR3 spans 12 residues. The V gene's germline CDR1 is SGHNT and CDR2 YYREEE (reference sequence). The CDR3 region has the DNA TGTGCCAGCAGCTCCGGGACTAACATTCAGTACTTC. This gives the protein CASSSGTNIQYF.

The V call is TRBV11-2, the J call TRBJ1-6; D uncertain. Trimming left V 5 bases short and J 13 bases short, with 18 bases between. CDR1 and CDR2 from the germline V gene are SGHAT and FQNNGV. The CDR3 runs to 14 residues. As DNA, the CDR3 is TGTGCCAGCAGCGAAAAGCTAGGACGTCCCCCCCTCCACTTT. This sequence encodes CASSEKLGRPPLHF.

The chain uses TRBV9 and TRBJ1-2, with D uncertain. Looked up from germline, CDR1 is SGDLS and CDR2 is YYNGEE. The CDR3 consists of 11 residues. Trimming cost V 4 bases and J 4 bases, with 5 bases left between them. CDR3 in DNA: TGTGCCAGCAGCCAGGCCTATGGCTACACCTTC. Translated: CASSQAYGYTF.

The chain recombines TRBV7-9 with TRBJ2-5; D is unresolved. Trimming removed 4 bases at V and 2 bases at J, with 5 bases between. The CDR3 extends over 12 amino acids. CDR1 is SEHNR and CDR2 is FQNEAQ in the germline V gene (reference sequence). The CDR3 sequence: CASSSEQETQYF. The CDR3 coding sequence is TGTGCCAGCAGCTCCGAACAAGAGACCCAGTACTTC.

This rearrangement joins TRBV18 to TRBJ2-7; 12 nucleotides match TRBD1. This CDR3 region has 15 residues. Germline V gene data show CDR1 as KGHSH and CDR2 as LQKENI. Losses at the gene ends were 4 bases for V and 5 bases for J; bases not matched to a gene: 6. For the CDR3, the DNA is TGTGCCAGCTCACGAACCGGGACAGGGGGCAACGAGCAGTACTTC. It is translated as CASSRTGTGGNEQYF.

The chain joins TRBV4-2 to TRBJ2-5; 8 bases agree with TRBD2. The CDR3 runs to 16 residues. V shed 1 base, J shed 1 base, and the junction held 5 bases outside the gene matches. The germline gives CDR1 LGHNA, CDR2 YNFKEQ. The CDR3 bases are TGTGCCAGCAGCCAAGTGATCGGGGGGGCCCAAGAGACCCAGTACTTC. Protein: CASSQVIGGAQETQYF.

V usage is TRBV3-1 (or the pseudogene TRBV3-2) and J usage is TRBJ2-3; the D gene could be TRBD1 or TRBD2 (5 bases each). The CDR3 length is 14 residues. V was clipped by 7 bases and J by 2 bases, with 13 bases between them. Germline V gene sequence: CDR1 LGHDT, CDR2 YNNKEL (reference sequence). DNA of the CDR3: TGTGCCAGCACCGGGGTAGGGACCACAGATACGCAGTATTTT. This codes for CASTGVGTTDTQYF.

The chain carries TRBV6-6 and TRBJ2-2; 9 nucleotides agree with TRBD2. The ends lost 10 bases at V and 4 bases at J; junction bases unmatched: 10. From germline, CDR1 is MNHNY and CDR2 SVGAGI (reference sequence). The CDR3 is 15 residues long. The CDR3 DNA reads as TGTGCCACACCCTCCGGCGGGGGGGGCACCGGGGAGCTGTTTTTT. It codes for CATPSGGGGTGELFF.